Listed below are T cell receptor beta chains from one sample, sequenced in a study of spatial heterogeneity in lung cancer. A single record per CDR3 protein comes from TCRdb applying MiXCR to the 5' RACE reads. This table holds under 1,200 distinct CDR3 sequences, 9.5% to 12% found once. This specimen consisted of lung tumor tissue, obtained at surgery. The receptors here all came from a male donor with early-stage non-small cell lung cancer. Both conserved end residues are trimmed from each CDR3. Each record gives: V gene, J gene, CDR3 protein.

TRBV18,TRBJ1-6,ASSPPGTSYNSPLH
TRBV5-1,TRBJ2-7,ASSLGSGGERYEQY
TRBV6-2/TRBV6-3,TRBJ1-1,ATLPGTRAISKAEAF
TRBV20-1,TRBJ1-2,SAEDNYGYT
TRBV20-1,TRBJ2-2,SASKGAGTGELF
TRBV7-9,TRBJ1-1,ASSLGHLGTEAF
TRBV10-3,TRBJ2-6,AISSQGFTGANVLT
TRBV30,TRBJ2-6,ARGKQGGGANVLT
TRBV29-1,TRBJ1-2,SVVVSPNYGYT
TRBV28,TRBJ2-5,ASRGVARYQETQY
TRBV27,TRBJ2-7,ASSLGSASGYEQY
TRBV6-5,TRBJ1-6,ASRRDRGFAPLH
TRBV19,TRBJ2-7,ASGQGNYEQY
TRBV5-6,TRBJ1-2,ASSPPDRNYGYT
TRBV3-1,TRBJ2-3,ASSQAHLTDTQY
TRBV5-1,TRBJ2-3,ASSWLTGHSPDTQY
TRBV2,TRBJ1-6,ASSRSGNNSPLH
TRBV7-2,TRBJ2-7,ASSYGQVYEQY
TRBV9,TRBJ2-7,ASSARSGGAAEQY
TRBV30,TRBJ1-4,AWEPGWAGEKLF
TRBV2,TRBJ2-7,ASRTGQGNDEQY
TRBV10-3,TRBJ1-3,AIRQLTGTSSGNTIY
TRBV5-6,TRBJ1-1,ASSWYSAGYTEAF
TRBV3-1,TRBJ1-2,ASSQDTYGYT
TRBV6-1,TRBJ2-5,ASREPGFQETQY
TRBV12-3/TRBV12-4,TRBJ2-3,ASSLFRGTDTQY
TRBV10-3,TRBJ2-7,AIRDSTGTGTYEQY
TRBV28,TRBJ1-5,ASRRQAPLRPQH
TRBV14,TRBJ2-7,ASSQETSGYYEQY
TRBV11-3,TRBJ2-7,ASSLGRGYEQY
TRBV6-8,TRBJ2-1,ASSYSPSRWGSSYNEQF
TRBV18,TRBJ1-2,ASSLDPRNGYT
TRBV18,TRBJ1-5,ASSPPASNQPQH
TRBV10-3,TRBJ2-5,AIGTPGGETQY
TRBV27,TRBJ2-6,TSSLSPMDRVARSGANVLT
TRBV3-1,TRBJ2-4,ASSQVLGASIQY
TRBV20-1,TRBJ2-4,SARAGQTLTLAKNIQY
TRBV6-1,TRBJ2-3,ASSGTGGNTQY
TRBV7-8,TRBJ2-5,ASSPNRGVGETQY
TRBV7-9,TRBJ1-2,ASSFRDHYGYT
TRBV5-1,TRBJ1-4,ASSIGTGSTNEKLF
TRBV18,TRBJ2-7,ASSGQLSSYEQY
TRBV21-1,TRBJ2-2,ASSPRGGAGTGELF
TRBV28,TRBJ2-5,ASSLVAKETQY
TRBV12-3/TRBV12-4,TRBJ2-1,ASRTSGGHNEQF
TRBV7-9,TRBJ2-1,ASSYPDEQF
TRBV29-1,TRBJ1-1,SVEGRMDGTEAF
TRBV5-1,TRBJ1-6,ASSLGPSSPLH
TRBV5-8,TRBJ2-7,ASSFSSSWFYLSYEQY
TRBV20-1,TRBJ1-2,SATGGRYGYT
TRBV7-6,TRBJ1-1,ASSTQQGSNTEAF
TRBV20-1,TRBJ2-3,SASRGGAAGADTQY
TRBV10-2,TRBJ2-3,ASNPTGGITDTQY
TRBV4-1,TRBJ1-4,ASSQINGKLF
TRBV23-1,TRBJ2-2,ASTTTGSRTPGSCF
TRBV5-1,TRBJ2-7,ASSLEPGIFYEQY